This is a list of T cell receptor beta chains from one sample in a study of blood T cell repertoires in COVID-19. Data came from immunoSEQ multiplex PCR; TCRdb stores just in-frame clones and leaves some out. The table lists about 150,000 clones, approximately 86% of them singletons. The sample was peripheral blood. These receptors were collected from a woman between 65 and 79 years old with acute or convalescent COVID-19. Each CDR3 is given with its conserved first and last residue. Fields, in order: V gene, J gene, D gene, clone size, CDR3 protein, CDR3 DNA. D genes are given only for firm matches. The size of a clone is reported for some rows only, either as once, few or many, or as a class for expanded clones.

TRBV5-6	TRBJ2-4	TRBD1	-	CASSLGRDREYF	TGTGCCAGCAGCTTGGGACGAGACAGGGAGTACTTC
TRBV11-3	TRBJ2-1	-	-	CASSLDAAGGPFYNEQFF	TGTGCCAGCAGCTTAGATGCAGCAGGGGGGCCATTCTACAATGAGCAGTTCTTC
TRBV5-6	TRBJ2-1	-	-	CASSFYGGNEQFF	TGTGCCAGCAGCTTCTACGGGGGAAATGAGCAGTTCTTC
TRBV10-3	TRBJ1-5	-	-	CAITVTESNQPQHF	TGTGCCATCACCGTGACAGAGAGCAATCAGCCCCAGCATTTT
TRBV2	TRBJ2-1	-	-	CASSVGAGSYNEQFF	TGTGCCAGCAGTGTAGGTGCAGGCTCCTACAATGAGCAGTTCTTC
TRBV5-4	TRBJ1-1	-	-	CASSGQNTEAFF	TGTGCCAGCAGCGGACAGAACACTGAAGCTTTCTTT
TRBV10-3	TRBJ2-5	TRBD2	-	CAISRGGARETQYF	TGTGCCATCAGCCGCGGGGGGGCCCGGGAGACCCAGTACTTC
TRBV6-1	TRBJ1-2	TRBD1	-	CASSERTGYSYGYTF	TGTGCCAGCAGTGAAAGGACAGGGTATAGCTATGGCTACACCTTC
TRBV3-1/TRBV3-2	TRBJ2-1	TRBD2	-	CASSLLGAGVEFF	TGTGCCAGCAGCCTTCTTGGAGCGGGGGTGGAGTTCTTC
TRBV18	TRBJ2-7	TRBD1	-	CASSPPGGSSLEQYF	TGTGCCAGCTCACCACCAGGGGGCAGCTCCTTAGAGCAGTACTTC
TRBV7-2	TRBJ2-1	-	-	CASSLQTILALHNEQFF	TGTGCCAGCAGCTTACAGACAATTCTCGCTCTTCACAATGAGCAGTTCTTC
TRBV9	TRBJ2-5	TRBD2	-	CASSVGVSGAQETQYF	TGTGCCAGCAGCGTAGGGGTTAGCGGGGCCCAAGAGACCCAGTACTTC
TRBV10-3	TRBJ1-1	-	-	CAISESGFTEAFF	TGTGCCATCAGTGAATCGGGGTTTACTGAAGCTTTCTTT
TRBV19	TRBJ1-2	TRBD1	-	CASSRGPTGIYGYTF	TGTGCCAGTAGTAGAGGGCCGACAGGGATCTATGGCTACACCTTC
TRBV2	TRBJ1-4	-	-	CASSLRGGSEEKLFF	TGTGCCAGCAGTTTGAGGGGAGGGTCCGAGGAAAAACTGTTTTTT
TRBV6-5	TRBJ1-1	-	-	CATAGWTGDTEAFF	TGTGCCACTGCCGGGTGGACTGGTGACACTGAAGCTTTCTTT
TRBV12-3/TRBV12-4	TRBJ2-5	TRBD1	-	CASSVGQQETQYF	TGTGCCAGCAGTGTGGGACAGCAAGAGACCCAGTACTTC
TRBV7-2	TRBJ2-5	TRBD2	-	CASSLVASGGAGETQYF	TGTGCCAGCAGCTTAGTAGCTAGCGGGGGGGCTGGGGAGACCCAGTACTTC
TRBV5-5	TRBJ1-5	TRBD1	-	CASSLGTLRDRGQGQPQHF	TGTGCCAGCAGCTTGGGAACCCTCCGGGACAGGGGGCAGGGTCAGCCCCAGCATTTT
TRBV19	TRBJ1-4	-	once	CASSRQATNEKLFF	TGTGCCAGTAGTCGACAAGCAACTAATGAAAAACTGTTTTTT
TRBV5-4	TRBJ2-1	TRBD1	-	CASSLGQGPNNEQFF	TGTGCCAGCAGCTTAGGACAGGGACCCAACAATGAGCAGTTCTTC
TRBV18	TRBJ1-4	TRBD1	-	CASSPRSTGSLGEKLFF	TGTGCCAGCTCACCACGGTCGACAGGGAGTCTGGGCGAAAAACTGTTTTTT
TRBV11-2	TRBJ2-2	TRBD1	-	CASTQARGHGTGELFF	TGTGCCAGCACCCAGGCCAGGGGGCATGGGACCGGGGAGCTGTTTTTT
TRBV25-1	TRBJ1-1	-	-	CASSPRGGVNTEAFF	TGTGCCAGCAGTCCCCGTGGAGGGGTGAACACTGAAGCTTTCTTT
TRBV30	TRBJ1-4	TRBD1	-	CAWRSRDRGEKLFF	TGTGCCTGGAGATCCCGGGACAGGGGGGAAAAACTGTTTTTT
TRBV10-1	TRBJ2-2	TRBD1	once	CASNQGVTGELFF	TGCGCCAGCAACCAGGGGGTCACCGGGGAGCTGTTTTTT
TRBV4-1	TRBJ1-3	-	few	CASSQSEGRNTIYF	TGCGCCAGCAGCCAATCGGAGGGAAGAAACACCATATATTTT
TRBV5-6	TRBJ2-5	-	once	CASSSGGREETQYF	TGTGCCAGCAGCTCCGGGGGTAGGGAAGAGACCCAGTACTTC
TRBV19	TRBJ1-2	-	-	CASSKGLNLGYTF	TGTGCCAGTAGTAAGGGGCTAAATCTAGGCTACACCTTC
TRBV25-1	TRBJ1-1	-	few	CASTTYGGNTEAFF	TGTGCCAGCACTACTTATGGCGGCAACACTGAAGCTTTCTTT
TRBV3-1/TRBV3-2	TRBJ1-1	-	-	CASSQDVLGGGEAFF	TGTGCCAGCAGCCAAGATGTGCTGGGAGGAGGTGAAGCTTTCTTT
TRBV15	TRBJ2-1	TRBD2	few	CATSRRGTSGGHYSSYNEQFF	TGTGCCACCAGCAGAAGGGGGACTAGCGGGGGCCATTATAGCTCCTACAATGAGCAGTTCTTC
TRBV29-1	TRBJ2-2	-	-	CSVIQATGELFF	TGCAGCGTTATTCAGGCCACCGGGGAGCTGTTTTTT
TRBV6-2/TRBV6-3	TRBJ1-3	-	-	CASSYQQANPPGNTIYF	TGTGCCAGCAGTTATCAACAGGCGAACCCCCCTGGAAACACCATATATTTT
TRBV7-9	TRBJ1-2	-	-	CASSLQNYGYTF	TGTGCCAGCAGCTTACAGAATTATGGCTACACCTTC
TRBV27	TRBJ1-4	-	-	CASSLLATNEKLFF	TGTGCCAGCAGTTTACTCGCAACTAATGAAAAACTGTTTTTT
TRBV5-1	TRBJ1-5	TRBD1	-	CASSPGTGTLLGNQPQHF	TGCGCCAGCAGCCCCGGGACAGGGACTCTCCTCGGCAATCAGCCCCAGCATTTT
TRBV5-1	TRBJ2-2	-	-	CASSLWGPGELFF	TGCGCCAGCAGCTTGTGGGGGCCCGGGGAGCTGTTTTTT
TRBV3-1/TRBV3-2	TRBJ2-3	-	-	CASSPRGASLYF	TGTGCCAGCAGCCCCAGGGGGGCGTCGCTGTATTTT
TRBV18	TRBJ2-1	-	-	CASSHFTTGSPPFNEQFF	TGTGCCAGCTCACACTTTACTACAGGTTCCCCCCCTTTCAATGAGCAGTTCTTC
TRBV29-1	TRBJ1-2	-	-	CSVRIQSDGYTF	TGCAGCGTTCGGATACAGTCGGATGGCTACACCTTC
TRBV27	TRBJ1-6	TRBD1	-	CASRRQGDSPLHF	TGTGCCAGCAGGCGACAGGGGGATTCACCCCTCCACTTT
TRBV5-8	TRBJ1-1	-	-	CASSPAPQGSMNTEAFF	TGTGCCAGCAGCCCGGCCCCCCAGGGATCGATGAACACTGAAGCTTTCTTT
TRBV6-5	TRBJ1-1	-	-	CASSSTGIMNTEAFF	TGTGCCAGCAGTTCCACAGGGATCATGAACACTGAAGCTTTCTTT
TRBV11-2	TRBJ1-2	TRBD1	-	CASRRPGQGDYGYTF	TGTGCCAGCAGACGACCGGGACAGGGAGACTATGGCTACACCTTC
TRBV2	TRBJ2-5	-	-	CASRLSSTQETQYF	TGTGCCAGCAGGCTTTCTAGCACCCAAGAGACCCAGTACTTC
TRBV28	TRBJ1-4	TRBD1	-	CASSPYRGPGEKLFF	TGTGCCAGCAGTCCATACAGGGGGCCAGGTGAAAAACTGTTTTTT
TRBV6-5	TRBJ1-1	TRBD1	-	CASSRDRVGNTEAFF	TGTGCCAGCAGTAGAGACAGGGTCGGAAACACTGAAGCTTTCTTT
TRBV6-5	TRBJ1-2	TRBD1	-	CASSYIGTGRRYGYTF	TGTGCCAGCAGTTACATCGGGACAGGGAGGCGCTATGGCTACACCTTC
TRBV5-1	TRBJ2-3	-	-	CASSVGGAASTDTQYF	TGCGCCAGCAGCGTTGGGGGGGCGGCTAGCACAGATACGCAGTATTTT
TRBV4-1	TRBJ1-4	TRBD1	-	CASSHLGQGDEKLFF	TGCGCCAGCAGCCACCTGGGACAGGGGGATGAAAAACTGTTTTTT
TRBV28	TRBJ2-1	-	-	CASSLWDSLNEQFF	TGTGCCAGCAGTTTATGGGACAGCCTAAATGAGCAGTTCTTC
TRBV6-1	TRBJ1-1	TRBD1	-	CASSEPGQATNTEAFF	TGTGCCAGCAGTGAACCGGGACAGGCGACGAACACTGAAGCTTTCTTT
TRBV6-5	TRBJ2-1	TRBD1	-	CASRRTGKGEQFF	TGTGCCAGCAGGCGGACAGGGAAAGGCGAGCAGTTCTTC
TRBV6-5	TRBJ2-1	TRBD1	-	CATSRGLGSYNEQFF	TGTGCCACCTCGAGGGGGCTGGGCTCCTACAATGAGCAGTTCTTC